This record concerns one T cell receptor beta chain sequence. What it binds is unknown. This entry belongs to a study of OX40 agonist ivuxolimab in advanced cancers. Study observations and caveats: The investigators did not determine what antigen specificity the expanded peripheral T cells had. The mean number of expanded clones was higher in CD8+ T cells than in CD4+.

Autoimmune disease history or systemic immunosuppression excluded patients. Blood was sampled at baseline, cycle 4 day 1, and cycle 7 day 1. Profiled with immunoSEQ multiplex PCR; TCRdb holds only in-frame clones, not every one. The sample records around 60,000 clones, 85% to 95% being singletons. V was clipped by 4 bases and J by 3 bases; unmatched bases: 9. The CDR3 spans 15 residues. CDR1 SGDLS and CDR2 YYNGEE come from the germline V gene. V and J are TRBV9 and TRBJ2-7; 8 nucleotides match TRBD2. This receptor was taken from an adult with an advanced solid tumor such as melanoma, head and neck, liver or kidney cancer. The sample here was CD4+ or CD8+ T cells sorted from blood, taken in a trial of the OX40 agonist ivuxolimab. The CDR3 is CASSLEGLEGYEQYF. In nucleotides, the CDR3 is TGTGCCAGCAGCCTCGAGGGACTAGAGGGCTACGAGCAGTACTTC.